The present T cell receptor (beta chain) was sequenced within a study of T-cell reconstitution after alpha-beta-depleted transplantation in children. The V gene end was trimmed by 5 bases and the J gene end by 4 bases; junction bases not matched to a gene: 8. This CDR3 has 16 residues. CDR1 and CDR2 (germline): SSHAT, FNYEAQ (reference sequence). TCRbeta library preparation incorporated unique molecular identifiers. TCRdb ran MiXCR on the PCR reads and lists one entry per CDR3 protein. This table has tens of thousands of distinct CDR3 sequences, 14% appearing once. The source material was PBMCs, mostly from graft donor cells, sampled 180 days after TCRalphabeta/CD19-depleted stem cell transplant. This TCR derives from a male patient aged 2-15 years who had a stem cell transplant for acute lymphoblastic leukemia, so the T cells may come from the graft donor. This chain uses TRBV7-7 with TRBJ2-7; 13 bases match TRBD2. This chain's CDR3 is CASSPRTSGGHYEQYF. For the CDR3, the DNA is TGTGCCAGCAGCCCCCGGACTAGCGGGGGCCATTACGAGCAGTACTTC. Drawing the rest from reference TRBV7-7 and TRBJ2-7, the complete variable domain is GAGVSQSPRYKVTKRGQDVTLRCDPISSHATLYWYQQALGQGPEFLTYFNYEAQPDKSGLPSDRFSAERPEGSISTLTIQRTEQRDSAMYRCASSPRTSGGHYEQYFGPGTRLTVT.